This T cell receptor (beta chain) stems from a study of shared clonotypes between healthy human individuals. This clone was counted a few times. There are 13 residues in the CDR3. Between the trimmed V and J ends, which lost 4 bases and 2 bases, there was a span of 9 bases. Germline lookup yields CDR1 MGHRA and CDR2 YSYEKL. CD45RO negativity and positive selection for CCR7 defined naive CD8 cells, a population that excluded terminally differentiated effector memory CD45RA+ cells. Sequencing was performed with immunoSEQ multiplex PCR; in TCRdb, only in-frame clones are kept and a portion is missing. Of 2 million to 2.5 million clones listed, about 95% are singletons.

This receptor was identified in a man aged 18 to 35 in good health. This chain links TRBV4-1 with TRBJ2-7, with D possibly being TRBD2 (5 bases). Source material: naive CD8+ T cells sorted from blood. The CDR3 coding sequence is TGCGCCAGCAGCCGTCAGGAGGCCTACGAGCAGTACTTC. It is translated as CASSRQEAYEQYF.